The T cell receptor beta chain described here comes from a study of blood T cell repertoires in COVID-19. For the study at large: Both acute and convalescent COVID-19 samples were obtained from the United States, Italy and Spain. From T cells, B-cell-depleted T cells, or PBMCs came the material, which was cDNA or gDNA.

The CDR3 extends over 14 amino acids. Trimming took 3 bases from V and 5 from J; bases not matched to a gene: 5. In germline, CDR1 is SGHAT, CDR2 FQNNGV. Under the authors' procedure: The assay estimated nucleated cells by amplifying reference gene primers. Repertoires were generated with immunoSEQ multiplex PCR, while TCRdb's copy carries only in-frame clones and drops some. Clone size and V and J calls were adopted from that table, with D and trimming inferred from the DNA. The sample gives some 220,000 clones, around four fifths of which show up once; around 6.4% is in the top ten. The chain employs TRBV11-2 and TRBJ2-7, with 9 bases matching TRBD2. The sequence was collected from an older woman with active or convalescent COVID-19. The specimen was peripheral blood. Written as DNA, the CDR3 is TGTGCCAGCAGCTTTAGCGGGAGCGCCAACGAGCAGTACTTC. Translated, it gives CASSFSGSANEQYF. Based on the CDR3 plus reference TRBV11-2 and TRBJ2-7, the full variable domain is EAGVAQSPRYKIIEKRQSVAFWCNPISGHATLYWYQQILGQGPKLLIQFQNNGVVDDSQLPKDRFSAERLKGVDSTLKIQPAKLEDSAVYLCASSFSGSANEQYFGPGTRLTVT.